Listed here are 29 T cell receptor beta chains from one sample, sequenced in a study of blood T cell repertoires in COVID-19 (dated by TCRdb to 2020 to 2022). The method was the immunoSEQ multiplex PCR assay. The clones in this table, taken by TCRdb from immuneACCESS, are in-frame only. Not every clone is retained; where verified, under half of the shortfall comes from an unresolved V gene, and the cause of the rest is unknown. The table for this sample lists nearly 350,000 clones; around 87% of them were counted only once. More than 5% of the sample belongs to the ten largest clones. The sample was peripheral blood. The receptors originated from a woman aged 50 to 60 with COVID-19, enrolled during active disease.

This chain connects TRBV15 to TRBJ1-1; TRBD1 might be the D (5 bases). Germline-derived CDR1 and CDR2 are LNHNV and YYDKDF (reference sequence). The CDR3 runs to 16 residues. Trimming cost V 1 base and J 0 bases, with 12 bases left between them. The CDR3 nucleotides are TGTGCCACCAGCAGAGGAATTACAGGAATGAACACTGAAGCTTTCTTT. Its protein product is CATSRGITGMNTEAFF.

The genes are TRBV30 and TRBJ1-3; D uncertain. V was shortened by 1 base and J by 1 base, with 2 bases between the two germline ends. Germline CDR1 and CDR2: GTSNPN and SVGIG (reference sequence). This CDR3 spans 12 amino acids. Here the CDR3 reads CAWSASGNTIYF. Here the CDR3 DNA reads TGTGCCTGGAGTGCGTCTGGAAACACCATATATTTT.

The rearrangement links TRBV11-1 to TRBJ2-5, with TRBD2 as a possible D gene (6 bases). Trimming removed 1 base at V and 3 bases at J, with 12 bases between. The germline V gene has CDR1 SGHAT and CDR2 FQDESV (reference sequence). CDR3 length equals 15 residues. The CDR3 protein is CASSLEWDFEETQYF. CDR3 coding DNA: TGTGCCAGCAGCTTAGAATGGGACTTCGAAGAGACCCAGTACTTC. The full variable domain, rest sourced from reference TRBV11-1 and TRBJ2-5, is EAEVAQSPRYKITEKSQAVAFWCDPISGHATLYWYRQILGQGPELLVQFQDESVVDDSQLPKDRFSAERLKGVDSTLKIQPAELGDSAMYLCASSLEWDFEETQYFGPGTRLLVL.

V is TRBV10-2 and J is TRBJ1-1; D remains unclear. V was pared by 5 bases and J by 4 bases, with 11 bases between. The CDR3 spans 13 residues. The germline CDR1 and CDR2 sequences are WSHSY and SAAADI. The CDR3 loop reads CASSRFRSTEAFF. In DNA form, the CDR3 reads TGCGCCAGCAGTCGGTTCCGATCCACTGAAGCTTTCTTT.

This clone was observed a few times. The rearrangement uses TRBV5-1 and TRBJ1-2; possibly TRBD1 for D (5 bases). The germline V gene encodes CDR1 SGHRS and CDR2 YFSETQ. There are 14 residues in the CDR3. Trimming removed 0 bases at V and 8 bases at J, with 14 bases between. CDR3: CASSLGQGTGGYTF. For the CDR3, the DNA is TGCGCCAGCAGCTTGGGTCAGGGTACGGGCGGCTACACCTTC.

The chain has TRBV10-3 and TRBJ1-1, with D possibly being TRBD1 (5 bases). The CDR3 extends over 13 amino acids. Germline lookup yields CDR1 ENHRY and CDR2 SYGVKD. Trimming left V 6 bases short and J 1 base short, with 9 bases between. As DNA, the CDR3 is TGTGCCATCAGCATAGGGGCGAACACTGAAGCTTTCTTT. Residues: CAISIGANTEAFF.

This rearrangement joins TRBV11-3 to TRBJ2-7, with TRBD2 matching 14 bases. J lost 2 bases, V lost 3 bases, and 3 bases had no gene match. CDR1 SGHNT and CDR2 YENEEA come from the germline V gene. The CDR3 runs 16 residues. CDR3 in DNA: TGTGCCAGCAGCTTCCGACTAGCGGGAGGGCCCTACGAGCAGTACTTC. Translating it yields CASSFRLAGGPYEQYF.

The chain links TRBV29-1 to TRBJ1-1, with 7 bases fitting TRBD1. The CDR3 covers 14 residues. CDR1 and CDR2 from the germline V gene are SQVTM and ANQGSEA. The junction had 7 bases not matched to a gene; V was cut back by 3 bases and J by 3 bases. The CDR3 coding sequence is TGCAGCGTTGATCCCCGACAGGGATACACTGAAGCTTTCTTT. Protein product: CSVDPRQGYTEAFF.

The chain couples TRBV5-6 to TRBJ2-7; weak D call: TRBD1 (5 bases). This CDR3 region has 13 residues. V gave up 6 bases and J gave up 5 bases, with 15 bases separating them. The germline V gene encodes CDR1 SGHDT and CDR2 YYEEEE. This CDR3 reads CASTLDRGHEQYF. The CDR3 DNA is TGTGCCAGCACCCTGGATAGGGGCCACGAGCAGTACTTC.

This clone came up once. The chain carries TRBV30 and TRBJ1-1, with a possible D match to TRBD1 (6 bases). Germline loops: CDR1 GTSNPN, CDR2 SVGIG (reference sequence). The CDR3 runs 17 residues. V lost 4 bases, J lost 6 bases, and 27 bases lay in between. The CDR3 reads CAWTRQTGGWEKAEAFF. The CDR3 nucleotides read TGTGCCTGGACTAGACAGACAGGTGGTTGGGAAAAGGCTGAAGCTTTCTTT.

The chain couples TRBV11-3 to TRBJ2-6; 7 nucleotides line up with TRBD2. This CDR3 is built from 19 residues. V was clipped by 5 bases and J by 2 bases; unmatched bases: 15. Germline V gene data show CDR1 as SGHNT and CDR2 as YENEEA. In DNA form, the CDR3 reads TGTGCCAGCAGCGTGATAGCGGGTCCAAAATGGGCTGGGGCCAACGTCCTGACTTTC. Its protein is CASSVIAGPKWAGANVLTF. Using reference TRBV11-3 and TRBJ2-6 for the parts outside the CDR3, the full variable domain is EAGVVQSPRYKIIEKKQPVAFWCNPISGHNTLYWYLQNLGQGPELLIRYENEEAVDDSQLPKDRFSAERLKGVDSTLKIQPAELGDSAVYLCASSVIAGPKWAGANVLTFGAGSRLTVL.

For the CDR3, the DNA is TGTGCCAGTACCGGAAGACTGACAGGAGCCTACGAGCAGTACTTC. It encodes CASTGRLTGAYEQYF. The rearrangement joins TRBV2 to TRBJ2-7; D perhaps matches TRBD1 (6 bases). The CDR3 runs 15 residues. Germline V gives CDR1 SNHLY, CDR2 FYNNEI. Trimming removed 9 bases at V and 2 bases at J, with 20 bases between.

This chain connects TRBV19 to TRBJ1-5, with TRBD1 identical over 8 bases. The CDR3 sequence is 13 residues long. V lost 7 bases to trimming and J lost 6 bases; unmatched junction nucleotides: 5. Looked up from germline, CDR1 is LNHDA and CDR2 is SQIVND (reference sequence). The CDR3 region has the DNA TGTGCCAGTAAGGACAGGGAACCTCAGCCCCAGCATTTT. Its translation: CASKDREPQPQHF.

On this clone: The same CDR3 is also encoded by other DNA sequences in this sample. This chain uses TRBV10-3 with TRBJ1-1; 8 nucleotides match TRBD1. From germline, CDR1 is ENHRY and CDR2 SYGVKD. The V segment lost 3 bases and the J segment 4 bases; nucleotides outside the gene matches: 4. The CDR3 has 14 residues. The CDR3 spells CAISDQGAGTEAFF. CDR3 coding DNA: TGTGCCATCAGTGACCAGGGGGCAGGCACTGAAGCTTTCTTT.

This chain uses TRBV7-9 with TRBJ1-1; 8 bases agree with TRBD1. The CDR3 is 14 residues long. The germline V gene has CDR1 SEHNR and CDR2 FQNEAQ (reference sequence). V lost 5 bases, J lost 5 bases, and 7 bases stayed unmatched. The CDR3 DNA follows: TGTGCCAGCAGCCCGCCCAGGGGGCGGACTGAAGCTTTCTTT. Translating gives CASSPPRGRTEAFF.

This chain joins TRBV6-5 and TRBJ2-7, with D perhaps matching TRBD2 (5 bases). Trimming took off 0 bases at V and 0 bases at J, with 9 bases between the two ends. The CDR3 contains 15 residues. Germline loops: CDR1 MNHEY, CDR2 SVGAGI. The CDR3, as DNA: TGTGCCAGCAGTTACTCGCGGCGGGCCTCCTACGAGCAGTACTTC. Amino acids: CASSYSRRASYEQYF.

The CDR3 region is CSVALKSGTYNEQFF. The CDR3 DNA sequence: TGCAGCGTTGCCCTTAAAAGCGGGACCTACAATGAGCAGTTCTTC. The V and J genes are TRBV29-1 and TRBJ2-1; the match to TRBD2 covers 7 bases. There are 15 residues in the CDR3. Germline V gene data show CDR1 as SQVTM and CDR2 as ANQGSEA. V trimming: 4 bases; J trimming: 2 bases; junction bases outside the gene matches: 8.

CDR3 in DNA: TGTGCCACCAGTGATTTGTTCGGGGTGGAGTATCAGCCCCAGCATTTT. Amino acid sequence: CATSDLFGVEYQPQHF. V and J are TRBV24-1 and TRBJ1-5; unclear D gene. The CDR3 totals 16 residues. Per the germline V gene, CDR1 is KGHDR and CDR2 is SFDVKD. Trimming took 0 bases from V and 5 from J, leaving 13 bases between them.

This clone came up once. The rearrangement uses TRBV3-1 (or the pseudogene TRBV3-2) and TRBJ1-4, with 7 bases matching TRBD1. After removal of 4 bases from V and 6 bases from J, the junction contained 8 bases not matched to a gene. Germline V gives CDR1 LGHDT, CDR2 YNNKEL (reference sequence). This CDR3 spans 15 amino acids. CDR3 in DNA: TGTGCCAGCAGCCCAGGGGGGATAGTCGATGAAAAACTGTTTTTT. Protein sequence: CASSPGGIVDEKLFF.

The V and J genes are TRBV13 and TRBJ2-7, with 12 bases that match TRBD2. The CDR3 covers 16 residues. Germline assignment: CDR1 PRHDT and CDR2 FYEKMQ (reference sequence). Germline trimming cut 0 bases from V and 3 bases from J; bases unmatched to any gene: 3. The chain's CDR3 is CASSLGGLAGSYEQYF. Here the CDR3 DNA reads TGTGCCAGCAGCTTAGGCGGACTAGCGGGAAGCTACGAGCAGTACTTC.

The table lists this clone with a count of one. This rearrangement joins TRBV12-5 to TRBJ2-1; TRBD2 agrees at 10 bases. The CDR3 runs to 15 residues. The germline V gene has CDR1 LGHNT and CDR2 FRNRAP. The V gene end was trimmed by 1 base and the J gene end by 4 bases; junction bases not matched to a gene: 1. CDR3: CASGLGAGGYNEQFF. The CDR3 DNA is TGTGCTAGTGGTTTGGGAGCGGGAGGGTACAATGAGCAGTTCTTC.

The chain employs TRBV19 and TRBJ2-7, with TRBD2 matching 10 bases. This CDR3 is 17 amino acids long. V trimming: 5 bases; J trimming: 2 bases; junction bases outside the gene matches: 12. From germline, CDR1 is LNHDA and CDR2 SQIVND (reference sequence). In DNA, the CDR3 is TGTGCCAGTAGTGTCGCGTCCTCAGCGGGAGGGCCCTACGAGCAGTACTTC. It yields the protein CASSVASSAGGPYEQYF.

This chain joins TRBV5-1 and TRBJ2-7; 8 nucleotides align to TRBD1. Trimming took 4 bases from V and 3 from J; bases not matched to a gene: 6. There are 14 residues in the CDR3. Germline loops: CDR1 SGHRS, CDR2 YFSETQ. The DNA of the CDR3 is TGCGCCAGCAGCACGGACAGGGCGGGCTACGAGCAGTACTTC. It specifies CASSTDRAGYEQYF.

This chain uses TRBV7-2 with TRBJ2-7; D is possibly TRBD2 (6 bases). Germline V gene data show CDR1 as SGHTA and CDR2 as FQGNSA. The V end lost 4 bases, the J end lost 3 bases, and 16 bases lay between the germline ends. The CDR3 consists of 15 residues. This CDR3 is CASSSPRRDGYEQYF. The DNA for the CDR3 is TGTGCCAGCAGCTCCCCTCGGAGGGACGGCTACGAGCAGTACTTC.

This clone was observed once. This chain connects TRBV29-1 to TRBJ2-7, with 7 bases matching TRBD1. V was pared by 3 bases and J by 7 bases, with 9 bases of the junction left unmatched. This CDR3 spans 13 amino acids. CDR1 is SQVTM, CDR2 ANQGSEA, per germline. The CDR3 region is CSVDDRATREQYF. CDR3 in DNA: TGCAGCGTTGATGACAGGGCGACGAGGGAGCAGTACTTC.

In its sample, this clone was seen a few times. The chain uses TRBV7-6 and TRBJ1-3; the match to TRBD1 covers 8 bases. The germline gives CDR1 SGHVS, CDR2 FNYEAQ. Trimming removed 2 bases from V and 0 bases from J; junction bases left unmatched: 6. The CDR3 consists of 17 residues. CDR3 sequence reads: CASSLSGTGDSGNTIYF. CDR3 sequence (DNA): TGTGCCAGCAGCTTATCTGGGACAGGTGACTCTGGAAACACCATATATTTT.

The chain combines TRBV9 with TRBJ2-1, with TRBD1 matching over 8 bases. CDR1 and CDR2 from the germline V gene are SGDLS and YYNGEE. The CDR3 extends over 15 amino acids. The ends lost 4 bases at V and 1 base at J; junction bases unmatched: 4. DNA for the CDR3: TGTGCCAGCAGCTCAGGGGGCAGATCCTACAATGAGCAGTTCTTC. It translates to CASSSGGRSYNEQFF.

The chain combines TRBV6-6 with TRBJ2-7; tentative D call: TRBD1 (6 bases). Per germline, CDR1 MNHNY and CDR2 SVGAGI (reference sequence). The ends were cut back, 4 bases at V and 2 bases at J, with 15 bases in the middle. The CDR3 length is 15 residues. The CDR3 region has the DNA TGTGCCAGCAGTTCCAATGGGAAGGGGGCCTACGAGCAGTACTTC. Its translation: CASSSNGKGAYEQYF.

V and J are TRBV7-8 and TRBJ1-3; weak D call: TRBD1 (5 bases). V lost 2 bases to trimming and J lost 8 bases, with 16 bases between them. Germline values: CDR1 SGHVS, CDR2 FQNEAQ. The CDR3 length is 15 residues. CDR3 residues: CASSLSSRTSDTIYF. For the CDR3, the DNA is TGTGCCAGCAGCTTATCATCCCGGACATCCGACACCATATATTTT.